These 6 T cell receptor beta chains were sequenced from one sample in a study of T cell responses to AZD1222 COVID-19 vaccine. The protocol was immunoSEQ multiplex PCR, while the TCRdb copy is restricted to in-frame clones and leaves out a portion. The profile shows fewer than 150,000 clones, 89% of them singletons. The specimen was peripheral blood, collected on day 0 of AZD1222 vaccination. These receptors originate from an adult in good health.

V gene TRBV2 combines with J gene TRBJ2-7; TRBD1 aligns across 7 bases. Germline V lookup: CDR1 SNHLY, CDR2 FYNNEI. J was trimmed by 7 bases and V by 10 bases; bases with no gene match: 13. The CDR3 is made up of 13 amino acids. The CDR3 reads CATQGQPVGEQYF. The CDR3 DNA reads TGTGCCACTCAGGGACAGCCAGTGGGGGAGCAGTACTTC.

The chain carries TRBV5-4 and TRBJ2-3; TRBD1 aligns across 9 bases. The CDR3 sequence is 18 residues long. The V gene's germline CDR1 is SGHNT and CDR2 YYREEE (reference sequence). Trimming at V came to 4 bases and at J to 0 bases, leaving 12 bases not matched to a gene. DNA for the CDR3: TGTGCCAGCAGCGGGGAGCGGGACAGGGATTCTAGCACAGATACGCAGTATTTT. Its protein product is CASSGERDRDSSTDTQYF.

This chain connects TRBV19 to TRBJ2-7; TRBD1 matches 12 bases. The CDR3 runs 16 residues. CDR1 is LNHDA and CDR2 is SQIVND in the germline V gene (reference sequence). J was trimmed by 4 bases and V by 4 bases; bases with no gene match: 8. The CDR3 coding sequence is TGTGCCAGTAGTACCCTGGGACAGGGGGCGGCATACGAGCAGTACTTC. Protein product: CASSTLGQGAAYEQYF.

The J gene is TRBJ1-2, the V gene TRBV12-3 or TRBV12-4; 8 positions match TRBD1. With 6 bases clipped from V and 2 bases from J, the junction kept 2 bases outside the gene matches. CDR3 length equals 13 residues. This chain's CDR3 is CASSWDRNYGYTF. For the CDR3, the DNA is TGTGCCAGCAGCTGGGACAGGAACTATGGCTACACCTTC.

The DNA of the CDR3 is TGTGCCAGCAGCCCGATCGACAGGGCCAGCACAGATACGCAGTATTTT. Residues: CASSPIDRASTDTQYF. The chain combines TRBV5-5 with TRBJ2-3; 7 bases align to TRBD1. The germline V gene encodes CDR1 SGHKS and CDR2 YYEKEE (reference sequence). This CDR3 has 16 amino acids. After removal of 4 bases from V and 0 bases from J, the junction contained 8 bases not matched to a gene.

The sample holds one count of this clone. The rearrangement joins TRBV24-1 to TRBJ2-3; D tentatively reads TRBD1 or TRBD2 (6 bases each). The CDR3 consists of 16 residues. Germline V gene data show CDR1 as KGHDR and CDR2 as SFDVKD. V was clipped by 0 bases and J by 2 bases, with 11 bases between them. DNA of the CDR3: TGTGCCACCAGTGATTTGGGCGGGACACCCACAGATACGCAGTATTTT. It yields the protein CATSDLGGTPTDTQYF.